This passage covers 8 T cell receptor beta chains from one sample sequenced in a study of cytomegalovirus exposure and HLA in healthy donors (TCRdb year 2017). The method behind the library was the immunoSEQ multiplex PCR assay. For the multiplex PCR, a mixture combining 60 forward primers for TCR Vbeta segments and 13 reverse primers for TCR Jbeta segments was used. Imported from immuneACCESS, the table was reduced by TCRdb to in-frame sequences with V and J called. These copies leave out some clones; in studies compared against another copy, an unresolved V gene accounts for under half, and the cause of the remainder is not known. The sample yields fewer than 250,000 clones; 70% to 80% were counted once. The ten largest clonotypes hold approximately 0.4% of the sample. Input material: PBMCs. The source of these receptors is a male donor in good health and CMV-seropositive.

The chain combines TRBV7-6 with TRBJ2-3, with D possibly being TRBD2 (5 bases). Germline-derived CDR1 and CDR2 are SGHVS and FNYEAQ. The CDR3 sequence is 14 residues long. V dropped 3 bases and J dropped 0 bases, with 7 bases sitting between them. For the CDR3, the DNA is TGTGCCAGCAGCTTTAGGACTAGCACAGATACGCAGTATTTT. This gives the protein CASSFRTSTDTQYF.

This chain's CDR3 is CASTNGGGSYEQYF. The CDR3 DNA reads as TGTGCCAGCACCAACGGGGGAGGGTCCTACGAGCAGTACTTC. V and J are TRBV5-4 and TRBJ2-5; 7 bases fit TRBD2. The last part of the DNA fits TRBJ2-7 better; the J call may be wrong. The CDR3 totals 14 residues. Germline values: CDR1 SGHNT, CDR2 YYREEE (reference sequence).

This chain joins TRBV7-6 and TRBJ2-1, with 7 positions matching TRBD2. The trim removed 0 bases at V and 0 bases at J, leaving 5 bases unmatched. Per germline, CDR1 SGHVS and CDR2 FNYEAQ. The CDR3 length is 17 residues. CDR3 amino acids: CASSLAASGDSYNEQFF. CDR3 bases: TGTGCCAGCAGCTTAGCCGCTAGCGGAGACTCCTACAATGAGCAGTTCTTC.

This clone occurred a few times. J is TRBJ2-3 and V is TRBV9, with TRBD1 as a possible D gene (6 bases). The ends were cut back, 2 bases at V and 7 bases at J, with 17 bases in the middle. CDR1 is SGDLS and CDR2 is YYNGEE in the germline V gene. The CDR3 has 15 amino acids. In DNA, the CDR3 is TGTGCCAGCAGCGTCCAAGGACAGTCGGGAAATACGCAGTATTTT. This codes for CASSVQGQSGNTQYF.

The chain carries TRBV7-3 and TRBJ2-1, with D perhaps matching TRBD1 (6 bases). The CDR3 is 14 amino acids. The V end was cut by 2 bases, the J end by 7 bases, with 12 bases between. Looked up from germline, CDR1 is SGHTA and CDR2 is FQGTGA. This CDR3 reads CASSLGGGLNEQFF. CDR3 in DNA: TGTGCCAGCAGCTTAGGGGGCGGCTTGAATGAGCAGTTCTTC.

The gene calls are TRBV19 and TRBJ2-1, with 13 bases that match TRBD2. Germline-derived CDR1 and CDR2 are LNHDA and SQIVND (reference sequence). J lost 7 bases, V lost 6 bases, and 3 bases had no gene match. The CDR3 contains 14 residues. CDR3 residues: CASSWGLAGNEQFF. The CDR3 DNA sequence: TGTGCCAGTAGCTGGGGACTAGCGGGGAATGAGCAGTTCTTC.

This clone was seen only once. The chain recombines TRBV28 with TRBJ2-7; the match to TRBD1 covers 9 bases. Germline CDR1 is MDHEN and CDR2 is SYDVKM. Trimming removed 6 bases from V and 3 bases from J; junction bases left unmatched: 3. There are 13 residues in the CDR3. CDR3 in amino acids: CASRATGGYEQYF. CDR3 sequence (DNA): TGTGCCAGCAGGGCGACAGGGGGCTACGAGCAGTACTTC.

This chain joins TRBV2 and TRBJ2-1; 7 bases align to TRBD1. Germline CDR1 and CDR2: SNHLY and FYNNEI. J lost 4 bases, V lost 5 bases, and 8 bases had no gene match. There are 15 residues in the CDR3. The CDR3 DNA reads TGTGCCAGCAGTAAGGGACAGACCATTTACAATGAGCAGTTCTTC. It specifies CASSKGQTIYNEQFF. The whole variable domain, remainder taken from reference TRBV2 and TRBJ2-1, is EPEVTQTPSHQVTQMGQEVILRCVPISNHLYFYWYRQILGQKVEFLVSFYNNEISEKSEIFDDQFSVERPDGSNFTLKIRSTKLEDSAMYFCASSKGQTIYNEQFFGPGTRLTVL.